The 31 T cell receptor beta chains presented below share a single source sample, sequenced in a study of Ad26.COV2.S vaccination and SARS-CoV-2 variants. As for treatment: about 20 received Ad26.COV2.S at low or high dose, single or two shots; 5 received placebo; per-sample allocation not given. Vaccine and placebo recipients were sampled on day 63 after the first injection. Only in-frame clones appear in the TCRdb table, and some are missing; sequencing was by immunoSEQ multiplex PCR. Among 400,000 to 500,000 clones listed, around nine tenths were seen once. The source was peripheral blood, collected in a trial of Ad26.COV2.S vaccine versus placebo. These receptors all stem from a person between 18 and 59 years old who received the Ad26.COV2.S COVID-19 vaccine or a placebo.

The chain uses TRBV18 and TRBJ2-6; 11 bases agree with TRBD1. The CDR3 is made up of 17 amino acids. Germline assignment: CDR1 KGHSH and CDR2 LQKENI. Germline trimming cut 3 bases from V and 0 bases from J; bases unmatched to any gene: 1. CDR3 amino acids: CASSPGTGGSGANVLTF. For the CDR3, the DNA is TGTGCCAGCTCACCGGGGACAGGGGGCTCTGGGGCCAACGTCCTGACTTTC.

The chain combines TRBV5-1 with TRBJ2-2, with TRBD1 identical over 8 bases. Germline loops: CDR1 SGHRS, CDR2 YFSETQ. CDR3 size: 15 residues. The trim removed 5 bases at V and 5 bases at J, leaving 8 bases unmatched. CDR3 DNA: TGCGCCAGCAGAAACACAGGGGGGAGAACCGGGGAGCTGTTTTTT. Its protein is CASRNTGGRTGELFF. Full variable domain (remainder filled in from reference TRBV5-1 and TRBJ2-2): KAGVTQTPRYLIKTRGQQVTLSCSPISGHRSVSWYQQTPGQGLQFLFEYFSETQRNKGNFPGRFSGRQFSNSRSEMNVSTLELGDSALYLCASRNTGGRTGELFFGEGSRLTVL.

The CDR3 protein is CASSQDWSPPNTGELFF. CDR3 DNA sequence: TGTGCCAGCAGCCAAGATTGGAGCCCGCCGAACACCGGGGAGCTGTTTTTT. The chain links TRBV3-1 (or the pseudogene TRBV3-2) to TRBJ2-2, with unresolved D. The CDR3 runs 17 residues. Germline CDR1 and CDR2: LGHDT and YNNKEL (reference sequence). Trimming left V 0 bases short and J 0 bases short, with 11 bases between.

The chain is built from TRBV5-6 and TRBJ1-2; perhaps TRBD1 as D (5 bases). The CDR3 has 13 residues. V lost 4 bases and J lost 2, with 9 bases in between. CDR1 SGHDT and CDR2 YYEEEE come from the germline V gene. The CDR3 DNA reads TGTGCCAGCAGCCTGACAGCAAACTATGGCTACACCTTC. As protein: CASSLTANYGYTF.

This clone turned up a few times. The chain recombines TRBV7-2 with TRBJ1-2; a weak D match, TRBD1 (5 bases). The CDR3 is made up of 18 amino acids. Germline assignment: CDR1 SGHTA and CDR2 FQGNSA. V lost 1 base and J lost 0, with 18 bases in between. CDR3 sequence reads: CASSLVSGTALANYGYTF. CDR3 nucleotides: TGTGCCAGCAGCTTAGTTAGTGGGACGGCCCTAGCTAACTATGGCTACACCTTC.

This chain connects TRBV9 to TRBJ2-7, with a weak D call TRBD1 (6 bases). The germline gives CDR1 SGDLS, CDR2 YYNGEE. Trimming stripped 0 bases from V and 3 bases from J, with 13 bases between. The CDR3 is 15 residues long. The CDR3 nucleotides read TGTGCCAGCAGCGTAGGAGAGACAGGAGACTACGAGCAGTACTTC. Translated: CASSVGETGDYEQYF.

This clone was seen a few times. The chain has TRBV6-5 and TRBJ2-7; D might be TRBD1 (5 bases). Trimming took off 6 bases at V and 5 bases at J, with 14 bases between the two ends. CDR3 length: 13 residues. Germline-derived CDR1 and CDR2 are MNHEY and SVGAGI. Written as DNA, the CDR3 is TGTGCCAGCAGATACATTCAGGGCCACGAGCAGTACTTC. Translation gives CASRYIQGHEQYF.

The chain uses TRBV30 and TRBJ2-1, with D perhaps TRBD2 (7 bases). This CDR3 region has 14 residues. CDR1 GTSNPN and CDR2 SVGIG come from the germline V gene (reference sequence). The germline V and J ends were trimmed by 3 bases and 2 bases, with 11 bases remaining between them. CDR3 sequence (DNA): TGTGCCTGGAGAGGCGGGGGCCCCTACAATGAGCAGTTCTTC. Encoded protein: CAWRGGGPYNEQFF.

The CDR3 DNA follows: TGTGCCAGCTCCCCCGGCGGTAGCGACACAGATACGCAGTATTTT. Translation gives CASSPGGSDTDTQYF. V and J are TRBV28 and TRBJ2-3; possible D gene TRBD2, 5 bases. Germline V CDR1 and CDR2: MDHEN, SYDVKM. The CDR3 is made up of 15 amino acids. V dropped 8 bases and J dropped 2 bases, with 17 bases sitting between them.

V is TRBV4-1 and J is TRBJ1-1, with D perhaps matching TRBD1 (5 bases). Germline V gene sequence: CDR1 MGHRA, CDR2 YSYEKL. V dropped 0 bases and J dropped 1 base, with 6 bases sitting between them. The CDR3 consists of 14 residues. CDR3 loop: CASSQDGANTEAFF. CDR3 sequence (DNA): TGCGCCAGCAGCCAAGATGGGGCGAACACTGAAGCTTTCTTT.

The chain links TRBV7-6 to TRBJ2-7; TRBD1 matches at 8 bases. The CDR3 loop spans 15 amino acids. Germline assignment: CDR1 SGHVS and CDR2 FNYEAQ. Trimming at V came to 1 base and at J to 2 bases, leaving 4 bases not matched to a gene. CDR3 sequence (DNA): TGTGCCAGCAGCTTAGAGGACAGGGAAGCCTACGAGCAGTACTTC. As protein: CASSLEDREAYEQYF.

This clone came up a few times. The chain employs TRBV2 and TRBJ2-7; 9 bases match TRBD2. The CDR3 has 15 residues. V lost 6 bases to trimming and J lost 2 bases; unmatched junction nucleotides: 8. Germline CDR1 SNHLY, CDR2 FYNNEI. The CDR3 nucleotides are TGTGCCAGCAGGGAAAGCGGGGGGTTTCCCTACGAGCAGTACTTC. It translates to CASRESGGFPYEQYF.

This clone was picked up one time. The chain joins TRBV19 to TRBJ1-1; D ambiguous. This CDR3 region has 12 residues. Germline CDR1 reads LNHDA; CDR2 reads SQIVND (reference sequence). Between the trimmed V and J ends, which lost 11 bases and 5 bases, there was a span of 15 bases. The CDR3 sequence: CAVKWEGTEAFF. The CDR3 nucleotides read TGTGCCGTAAAGTGGGAGGGAACTGAAGCTTTCTTT.

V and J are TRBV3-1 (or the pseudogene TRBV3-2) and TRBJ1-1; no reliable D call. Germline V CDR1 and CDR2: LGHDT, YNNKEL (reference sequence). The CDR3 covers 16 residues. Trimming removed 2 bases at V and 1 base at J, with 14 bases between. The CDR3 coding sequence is TGTGCCAGCAGCCAAAGGAATTTAGGTGGGAACACTGAAGCTTTCTTT. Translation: CASSQRNLGGNTEAFF.

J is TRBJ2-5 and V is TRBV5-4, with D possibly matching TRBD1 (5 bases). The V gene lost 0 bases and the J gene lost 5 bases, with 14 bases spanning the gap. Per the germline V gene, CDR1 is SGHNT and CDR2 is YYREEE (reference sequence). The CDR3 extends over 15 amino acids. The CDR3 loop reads CASSLGTGRVETQYF. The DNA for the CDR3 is TGTGCCAGCAGCTTGGGAACGGGCAGGGTTGAGACCCAGTACTTC.

This CDR3 is CASSELRTANNSPLHF. Here the CDR3 DNA reads TGTGCCAGCAGTGAATTGAGGACGGCGAATAATTCACCCCTCCACTTT. This sequence joins TRBV2 and TRBJ1-6; D unresolved. CDR1 is SNHLY and CDR2 is FYNNEI in the germline V gene. Trimming removed 2 bases from V and 5 bases from J, with 13 bases in between. This CDR3 has 16 amino acids.

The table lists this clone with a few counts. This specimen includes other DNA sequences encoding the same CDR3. The DNA of the CDR3 is TGCGCCAGCAGCCAAGATAGGGATAGCAATCAGCCCCAGCATTTT. Its translation: CASSQDRDSNQPQHF. V and J are TRBV4-3 and TRBJ1-5, with D hard to call. CDR3 length: 15 residues. Germline V CDR1 and CDR2: LGHNA, YSLEER. V shed 0 bases and J shed 0 bases, with 6 bases lying between them.

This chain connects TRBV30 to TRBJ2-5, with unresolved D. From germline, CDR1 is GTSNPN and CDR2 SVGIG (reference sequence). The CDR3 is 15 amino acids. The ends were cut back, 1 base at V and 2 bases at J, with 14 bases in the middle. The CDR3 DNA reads TGTGCCTGGAGTGCTGGACCCCGACTGCAAGAGACCCAGTACTTC. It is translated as CAWSAGPRLQETQYF.

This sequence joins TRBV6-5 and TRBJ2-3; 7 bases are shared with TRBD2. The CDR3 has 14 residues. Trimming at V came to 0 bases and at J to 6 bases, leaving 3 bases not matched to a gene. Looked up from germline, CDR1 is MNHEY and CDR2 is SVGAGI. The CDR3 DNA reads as TGTGCCAGCAGTTACTCGCGGGGGTGGGATACGCAGTATTTT. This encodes CASSYSRGWDTQYF.

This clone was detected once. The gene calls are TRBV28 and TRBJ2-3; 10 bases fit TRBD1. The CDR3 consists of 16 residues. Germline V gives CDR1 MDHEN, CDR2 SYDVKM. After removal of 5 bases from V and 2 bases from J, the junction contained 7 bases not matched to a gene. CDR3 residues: CASSGRQGAITDTQYF. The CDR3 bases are TGTGCCAGCAGTGGGAGACAGGGGGCTATCACAGATACGCAGTATTTT.

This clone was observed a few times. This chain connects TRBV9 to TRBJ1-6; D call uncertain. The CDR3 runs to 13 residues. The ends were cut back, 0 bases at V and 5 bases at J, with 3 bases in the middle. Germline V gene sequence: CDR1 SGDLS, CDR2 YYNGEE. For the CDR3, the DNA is TGTGCCAGCAGCGTAGAACATAATTCACCCCTCCACTTT. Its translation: CASSVEHNSPLHF.

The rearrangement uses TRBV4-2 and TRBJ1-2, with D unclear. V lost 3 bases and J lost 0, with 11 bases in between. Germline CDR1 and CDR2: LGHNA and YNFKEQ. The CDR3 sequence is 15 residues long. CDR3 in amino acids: CASSQGRDPNYGYTF. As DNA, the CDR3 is TGTGCCAGCAGCCAGGGTAGGGATCCTAACTATGGCTACACCTTC.

This chain's CDR3 is CAWSQRGVLGGYTF. The CDR3 DNA reads TGTGCCTGGAGTCAAAGGGGAGTGTTGGGGGGCTACACCTTC. V and J are TRBV30 and TRBJ1-2, with D perhaps TRBD1 (5 bases). Trimming pared 2 bases from V and 8 bases from J, leaving 18 bases between. The CDR3 loop spans 14 amino acids. CDR1 and CDR2 from the germline V gene are GTSNPN and SVGIG (reference sequence).

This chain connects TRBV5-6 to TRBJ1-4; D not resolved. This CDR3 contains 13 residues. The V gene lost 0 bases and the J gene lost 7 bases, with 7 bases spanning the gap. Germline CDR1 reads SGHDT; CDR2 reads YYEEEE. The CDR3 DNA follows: TGTGCCAGCAGCTTGGCGGTGACTGAAAAACTGTTTTTT. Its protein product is CASSLAVTEKLFF.

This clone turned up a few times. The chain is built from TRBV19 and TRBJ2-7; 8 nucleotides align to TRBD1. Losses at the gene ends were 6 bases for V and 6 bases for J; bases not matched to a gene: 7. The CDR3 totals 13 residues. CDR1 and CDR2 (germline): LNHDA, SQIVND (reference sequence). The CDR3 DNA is TGTGCCAGTAGGCCGGGACAGGCCTCCGAGCAGTACTTC. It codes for CASRPGQASEQYF.

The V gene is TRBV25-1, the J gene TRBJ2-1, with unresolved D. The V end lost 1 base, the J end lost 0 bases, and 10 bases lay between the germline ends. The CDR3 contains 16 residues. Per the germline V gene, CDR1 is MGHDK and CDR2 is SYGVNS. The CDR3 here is CASSESRLSSYNEQFF. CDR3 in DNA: TGTGCCAGCAGTGAATCGCGGCTAAGCTCCTACAATGAGCAGTTCTTC.

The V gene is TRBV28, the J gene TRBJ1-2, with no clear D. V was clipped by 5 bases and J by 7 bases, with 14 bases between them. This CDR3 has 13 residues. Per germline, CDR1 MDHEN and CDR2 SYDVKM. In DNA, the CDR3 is TGTGCCAGCAGTCTGACTGGTGGCGGTGGCTACACCTTC. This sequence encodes CASSLTGGGGYTF.

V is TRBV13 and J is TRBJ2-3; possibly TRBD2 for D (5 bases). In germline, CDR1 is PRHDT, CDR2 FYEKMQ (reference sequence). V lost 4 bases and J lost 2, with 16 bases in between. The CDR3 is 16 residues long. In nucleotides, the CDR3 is TGTGCCAGCAGCTGGGTTGCGGGCCCTGACACAGATACGCAGTATTTT. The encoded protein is CASSWVAGPDTDTQYF.

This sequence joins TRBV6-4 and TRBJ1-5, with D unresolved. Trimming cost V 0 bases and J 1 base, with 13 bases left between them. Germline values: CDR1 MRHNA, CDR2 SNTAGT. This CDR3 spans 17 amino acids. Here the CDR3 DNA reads TGTGCCAGCAGTGACTCGATGGGCCAGTGGAGCAATCAGCCCCAGCATTTT. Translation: CASSDSMGQWSNQPQHF.

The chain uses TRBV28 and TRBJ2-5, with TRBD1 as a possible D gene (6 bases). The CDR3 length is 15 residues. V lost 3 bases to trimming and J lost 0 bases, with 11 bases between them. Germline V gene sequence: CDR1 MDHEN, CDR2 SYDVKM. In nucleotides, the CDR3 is TGTGCCAGCAGTTTCGGACAGCCTTACCAAGAGACCCAGTACTTC. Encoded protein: CASSFGQPYQETQYF.

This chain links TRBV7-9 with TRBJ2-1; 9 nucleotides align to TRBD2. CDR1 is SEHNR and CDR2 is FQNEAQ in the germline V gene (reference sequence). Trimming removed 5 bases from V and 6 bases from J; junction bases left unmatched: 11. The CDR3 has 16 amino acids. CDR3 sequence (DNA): TGTGCCAGCAGCCTACCAGCGGGGGGCCCGGCCAATGAGCAGTTCTTC. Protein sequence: CASSLPAGGPANEQFF.